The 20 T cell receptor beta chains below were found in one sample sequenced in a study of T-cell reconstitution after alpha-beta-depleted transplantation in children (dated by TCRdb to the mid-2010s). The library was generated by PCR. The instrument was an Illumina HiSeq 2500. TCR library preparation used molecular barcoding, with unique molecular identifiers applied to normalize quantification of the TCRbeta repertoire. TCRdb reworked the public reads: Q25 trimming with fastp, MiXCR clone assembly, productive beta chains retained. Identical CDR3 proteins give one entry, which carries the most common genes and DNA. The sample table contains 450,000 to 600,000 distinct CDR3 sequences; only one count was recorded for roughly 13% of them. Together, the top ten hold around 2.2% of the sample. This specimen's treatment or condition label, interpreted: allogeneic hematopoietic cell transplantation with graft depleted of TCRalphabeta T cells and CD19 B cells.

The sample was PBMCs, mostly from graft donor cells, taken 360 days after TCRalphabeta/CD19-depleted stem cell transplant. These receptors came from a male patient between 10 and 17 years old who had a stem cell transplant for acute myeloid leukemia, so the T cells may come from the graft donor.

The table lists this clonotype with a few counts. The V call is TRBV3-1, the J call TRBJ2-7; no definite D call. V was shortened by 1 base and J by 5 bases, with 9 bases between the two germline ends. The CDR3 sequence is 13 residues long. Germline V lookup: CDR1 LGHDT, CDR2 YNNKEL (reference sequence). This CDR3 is CASSQARKNEQYF. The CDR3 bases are TGTGCCAGCAGCCAAGCCCGCAAGAACGAGCAGTACTTC.

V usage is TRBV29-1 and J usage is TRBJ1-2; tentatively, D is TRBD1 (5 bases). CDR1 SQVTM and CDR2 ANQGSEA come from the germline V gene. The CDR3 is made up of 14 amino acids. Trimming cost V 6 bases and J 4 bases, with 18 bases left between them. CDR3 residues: CSVGTSGDAYGYTF. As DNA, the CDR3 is TGCAGCGTGGGGACCTCCGGGGATGCCTATGGCTACACCTTC.

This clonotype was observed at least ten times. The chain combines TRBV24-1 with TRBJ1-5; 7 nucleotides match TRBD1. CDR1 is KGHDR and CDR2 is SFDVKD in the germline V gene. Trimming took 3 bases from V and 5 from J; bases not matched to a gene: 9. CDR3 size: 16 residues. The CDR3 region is CATSDTRGSRDQPQHF. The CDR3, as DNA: TGTGCCACCAGTGATACCAGGGGGTCCAGGGATCAGCCCCAGCATTTT.

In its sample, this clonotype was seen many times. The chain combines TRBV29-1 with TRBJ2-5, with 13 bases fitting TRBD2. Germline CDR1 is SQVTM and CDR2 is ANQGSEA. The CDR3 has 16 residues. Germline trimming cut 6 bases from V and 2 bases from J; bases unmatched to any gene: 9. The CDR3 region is CSVGRTSGSPQETQYF. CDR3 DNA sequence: TGCAGCGTCGGTAGGACTAGCGGGAGCCCACAAGAGACCCAGTACTTC. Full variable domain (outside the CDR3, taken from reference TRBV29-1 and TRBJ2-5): SAVISQKPSRDICQRGTSLTIQCQVDSQVTMMFWYRQQPGQSLTLIATANQGSEATYESGFVIDKFPISRPNLTFSTLTVSNMSPEDSSIYLCSVGRTSGSPQETQYFGPGTRLLVL.

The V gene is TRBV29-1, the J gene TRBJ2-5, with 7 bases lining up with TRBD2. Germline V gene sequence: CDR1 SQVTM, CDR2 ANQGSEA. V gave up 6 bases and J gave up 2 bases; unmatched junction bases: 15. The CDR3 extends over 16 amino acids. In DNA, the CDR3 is TGCAGCGTATCCCGGGGGGTTATGGTCCCTCAAGAGACCCAGTACTTC. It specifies CSVSRGVMVPQETQYF.

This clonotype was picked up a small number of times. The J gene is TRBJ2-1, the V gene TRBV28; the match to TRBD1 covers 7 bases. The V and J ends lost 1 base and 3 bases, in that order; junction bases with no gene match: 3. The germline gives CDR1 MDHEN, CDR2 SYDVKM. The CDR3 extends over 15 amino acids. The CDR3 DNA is TGTGCCAGCAGTTTATACAGGGGTGTCTACAATGAGCAGTTCTTC. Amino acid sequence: CASSLYRGVYNEQFF.

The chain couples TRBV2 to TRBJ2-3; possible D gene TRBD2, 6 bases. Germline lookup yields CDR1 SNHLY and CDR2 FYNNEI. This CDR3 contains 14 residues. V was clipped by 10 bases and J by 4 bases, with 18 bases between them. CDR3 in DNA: TGTGCCACCCGTTTCGGCGGGGCGGCAGATACGCAGTATTTT. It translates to CATRFGGAADTQYF.

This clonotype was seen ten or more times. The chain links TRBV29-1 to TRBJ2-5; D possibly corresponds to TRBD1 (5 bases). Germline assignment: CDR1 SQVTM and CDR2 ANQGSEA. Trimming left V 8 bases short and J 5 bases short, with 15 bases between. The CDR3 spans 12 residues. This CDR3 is CSLGEGGETQYF. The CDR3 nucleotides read TGCAGCCTAGGGGAAGGCGGCGAGACCCAGTACTTC.

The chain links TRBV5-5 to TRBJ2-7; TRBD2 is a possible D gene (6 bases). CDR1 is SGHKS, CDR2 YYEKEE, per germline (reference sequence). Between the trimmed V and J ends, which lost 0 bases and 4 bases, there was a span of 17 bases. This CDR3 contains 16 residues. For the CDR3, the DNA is TGTGCCAGCAGCTTGGGGGGACTTTTCCTTCAATACGAGCAGTACTTC. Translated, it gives CASSLGGLFLQYEQYF.

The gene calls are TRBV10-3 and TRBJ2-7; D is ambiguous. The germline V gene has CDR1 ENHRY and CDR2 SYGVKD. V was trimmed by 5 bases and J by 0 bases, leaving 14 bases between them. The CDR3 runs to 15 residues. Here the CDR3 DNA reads TGTGCCATCAGTATCGGCGCGCTAGGCTCCTACGAGCAGTACTTC. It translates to CAISIGALGSYEQYF.

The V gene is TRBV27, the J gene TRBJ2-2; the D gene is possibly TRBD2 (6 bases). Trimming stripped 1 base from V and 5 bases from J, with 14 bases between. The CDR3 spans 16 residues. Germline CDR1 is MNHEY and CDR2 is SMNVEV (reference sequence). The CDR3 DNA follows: TGTGCCAGCAGTTTATGGCCGGGGGTGGGGACCGGGGAGCTGTTTTTT. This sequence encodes CASSLWPGVGTGELFF.

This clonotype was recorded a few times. The CDR3 loop is CASSQDSAGGIHEQYF. The CDR3 nucleotides are TGTGCCAGCAGCCAAGATTCGGCAGGGGGAATCCACGAGCAGTACTTC. This sequence joins TRBV14 and TRBJ2-7; 7 nucleotides match TRBD1. V shed 0 bases, J shed 5 bases, and the junction held 10 bases outside the gene matches. The length of the CDR3 is 16 residues. The germline V gene encodes CDR1 SGHDN and CDR2 FVKESK.

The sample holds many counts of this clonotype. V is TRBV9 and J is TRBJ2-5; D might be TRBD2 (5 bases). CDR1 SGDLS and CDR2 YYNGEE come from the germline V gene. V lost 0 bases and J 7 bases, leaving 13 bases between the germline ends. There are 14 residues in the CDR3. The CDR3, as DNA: TGTGCCAGCAGCGTAGGAGGTAGCGAGGGGACCCAGTACTTC. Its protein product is CASSVGGSEGTQYF.

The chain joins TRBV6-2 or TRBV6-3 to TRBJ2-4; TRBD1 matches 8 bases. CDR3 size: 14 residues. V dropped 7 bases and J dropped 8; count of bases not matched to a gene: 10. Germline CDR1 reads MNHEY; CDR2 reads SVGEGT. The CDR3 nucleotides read TGTGCCAGCAATGACCCGGGACAGGTAGACATTCAGTACTTC. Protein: CASNDPGQVDIQYF.

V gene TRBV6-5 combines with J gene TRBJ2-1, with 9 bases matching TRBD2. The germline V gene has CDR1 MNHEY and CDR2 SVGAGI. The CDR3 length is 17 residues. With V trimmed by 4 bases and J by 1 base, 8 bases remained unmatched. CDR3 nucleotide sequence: TGTGCCAGCAGTTGGGGGATAGCGGGAGTGTCCTACAATGAGCAGTTCTTC. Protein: CASSWGIAGVSYNEQFF.

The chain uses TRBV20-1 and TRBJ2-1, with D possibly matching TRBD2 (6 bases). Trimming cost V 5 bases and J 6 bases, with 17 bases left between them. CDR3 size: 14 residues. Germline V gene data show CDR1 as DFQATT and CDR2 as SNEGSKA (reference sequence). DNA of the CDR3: TGCAGTGCTCGACGGACTATCAATGCCAATGAGCAGTTCTTC. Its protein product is CSARRTINANEQFF.

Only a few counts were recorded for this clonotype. The CDR3 bases are TGTGCCAGCAGAACCGGGACTAGCGTCGAGCAGTACTTC. Translating it yields CASRTGTSVEQYF. The chain is built from TRBV28 and TRBJ2-7; TRBD2 agrees at 10 bases. After removal of 6 bases from V and 6 bases from J, the junction contained 5 bases not matched to a gene. CDR1 is MDHEN, CDR2 SYDVKM, per germline. This CDR3 is built from 13 residues.

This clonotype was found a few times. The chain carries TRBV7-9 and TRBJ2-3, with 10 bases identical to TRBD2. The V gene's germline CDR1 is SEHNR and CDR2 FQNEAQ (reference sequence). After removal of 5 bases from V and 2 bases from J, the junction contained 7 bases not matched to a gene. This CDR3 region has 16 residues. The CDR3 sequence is CASSRRLAGPTDTQYF. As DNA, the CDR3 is TGTGCCAGCAGCCGACGACTAGCGGGCCCCACAGATACGCAGTATTTT.

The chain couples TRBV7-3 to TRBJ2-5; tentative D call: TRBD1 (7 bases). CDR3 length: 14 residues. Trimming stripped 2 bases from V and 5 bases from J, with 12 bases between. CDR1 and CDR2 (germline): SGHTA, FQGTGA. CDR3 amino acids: CASSLQGGTETQYF. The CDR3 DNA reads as TGTGCCAGCAGCTTACAGGGGGGTACGGAGACCCAGTACTTC.

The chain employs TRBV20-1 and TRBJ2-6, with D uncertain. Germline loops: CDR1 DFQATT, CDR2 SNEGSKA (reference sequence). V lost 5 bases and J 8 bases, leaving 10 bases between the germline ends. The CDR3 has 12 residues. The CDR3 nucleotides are TGCAGTGCTTCCGACACTACCAACGTCCTGACTTTC. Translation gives CSASDTTNVLTF.